The sequence of this T cell receptor (beta chain) was determined in a study of human T cells and chemical hapten exposure. Study findings and constraints: Once DPC sensitization occurred, TCRs above 1 in 1000 frequency showed no change.

TCRdb analysed the RACE reads with MiXCR anew, one entry per CDR3 protein. This table holds 85,000 or so distinct CDR3 sequences, about 10% found once. The CDR3 has 16 residues. Per the germline V gene, CDR1 is SGHTA and CDR2 is FQGTGA. The trim removed 5 bases at V and 2 bases at J, leaving 8 bases unmatched. This clonotype has just a few counts. Its antigen is unidentified. The time point: patch test 1, 2 weeks after DPC sensitization. The treatment is: therapeutic diphenylcyclopropenone sensitization with weekly scalp DPC. Every donor had alopecia and was 18 to 70 years old; all were suitable for DPC.

The chain links TRBV7-3 to TRBJ2-1; TRBD2 matches 8 bases. The clonotype comes from a woman between 50 and 59 years old with alopecia areata. Some clones in this sample may be carry-over from other donors' samples. This specimen was whole blood, taken in connection with sensitization to the hapten diphenylcyclopropenone (DPC). This CDR3 reads CASSATGTRPYNEQFF. For the CDR3, the DNA is TGTGCCAGCAGCGCTACCGGGACTAGGCCCTACAATGAGCAGTTCTTC.